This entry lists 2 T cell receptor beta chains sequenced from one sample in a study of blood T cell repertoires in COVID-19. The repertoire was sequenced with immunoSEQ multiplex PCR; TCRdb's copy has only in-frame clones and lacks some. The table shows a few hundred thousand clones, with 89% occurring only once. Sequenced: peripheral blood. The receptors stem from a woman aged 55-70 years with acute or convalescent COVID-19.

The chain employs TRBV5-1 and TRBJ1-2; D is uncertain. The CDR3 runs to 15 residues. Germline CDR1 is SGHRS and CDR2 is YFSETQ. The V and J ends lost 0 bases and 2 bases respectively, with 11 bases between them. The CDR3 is CASSLDSGGNYGYTF. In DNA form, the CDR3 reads TGCGCCAGCAGCTTGGATAGCGGTGGGAACTATGGCTACACCTTC.

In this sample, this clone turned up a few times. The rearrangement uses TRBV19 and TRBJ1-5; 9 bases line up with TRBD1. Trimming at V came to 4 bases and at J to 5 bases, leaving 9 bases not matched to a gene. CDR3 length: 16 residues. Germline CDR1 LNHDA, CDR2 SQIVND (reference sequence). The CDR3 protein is CASSTARTGVDQPQHF. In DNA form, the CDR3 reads TGTGCCAGTAGTACCGCCCGGACAGGGGTGGATCAGCCCCAGCATTTT.